This record covers a single T cell receptor beta chain. What it binds is unknown. Researchers ran the PCR with 60 Vbeta and 13 Jbeta primers. TCRdb keeps only in-frame clones here, not all; method: immunoSEQ multiplex PCR. The sample lists 85,000 to 130,000 clones, roughly four fifths occurring once. The data stem from a study of cytomegalovirus exposure and HLA in healthy donors. About the study: Drawn from HLA-typed donors, 80 million to 95 million unique TCRs were held in an early data release.

The germline V gene encodes CDR1 MNHNY and CDR2 SVGAGI (reference sequence). The CDR3 has 14 amino acids. V was clipped by 6 bases and J by 0 bases, with 9 bases between them. General study results and limits: The authors assumed roughly uniform sequencing depth across donors for presence/absence analyses.

Specimen: PBMCs. The clonotype originates from a woman between 45 and 60 years old in good health and CMV-seropositive. The V call is TRBV6-6, the J call TRBJ1-5; D is unclear. CDR3 bases: TGTGCCAGCAGAGGTCGGGATAGCAATCAGCCCCAGCATTTT. Translation: CASRGRDSNQPQHF.